The 10 T cell receptor beta chains below were found in one sample sequenced in a study of beta chain features in type 1 diabetes. The study reverse transcribed the entire isolated RNA, so it sequenced expressed TCRB transcripts. Assay: immunoSEQ multiplex PCR; the TCRdb copy retains only in-frame clones and omits some. The table shows some 100,000 clones, with around 40% occurring only once. The sequencing input was stem cell memory CD4+ T cells from blood. The source of these receptors is a woman between 18 and 29 years old in good health.

This chain joins TRBV18 and TRBJ1-4, with TRBD1 matching over 9 bases. The V segment lost 3 bases and the J segment 8 bases; nucleotides outside the gene matches: 7. CDR3 length equals 15 residues. The germline V gene has CDR1 KGHSH and CDR2 LQKENI. The CDR3 coding sequence is TGTGCCAGCTCACCGCGGGACAGGGAGGAAGAAAAACTGTTTTTT. The encoded protein is CASSPRDREEEKLFF.

This clone was seen a few times. This chain connects TRBV9 to TRBJ1-4, with D maybe TRBD1 (5 bases). This CDR3 contains 15 residues. From germline, CDR1 is SGDLS and CDR2 YYNGEE. V gave up 4 bases and J gave up 8 bases, with 18 bases separating them. CDR3 nucleotide sequence: TGTGCCAGCAGCCTCAGGGCTCAGGCGGAAGAAAAACTGTTTTTT. Translation: CASSLRAQAEEKLFF.

Only a few counts were recorded for this clone. The chain couples TRBV4-1 to TRBJ2-7, with 9 bases fitting TRBD2. In germline, CDR1 is MGHRA, CDR2 YSYEKL. The CDR3 is made up of 15 amino acids. Germline trimming cut 3 bases from V and 1 base from J; bases unmatched to any gene: 4. CDR3 nucleotide sequence: TGCGCCAGCAGCCATACTAGCGGGTTATCCTACGAGCAGTACTTC. This sequence encodes CASSHTSGLSYEQYF.

This chain connects TRBV7-9 to TRBJ2-7; 9 bases line up with TRBD2. The V and J ends lost 5 bases and 6 bases, in that order; junction bases with no gene match: 17. The germline gives CDR1 SEHNR, CDR2 FQNEAQ (reference sequence). The CDR3 consists of 17 residues. CDR3: CASSPPRGVSGSVEQYF. CDR3 coding DNA: TGTGCCAGCAGCCCGCCCCGGGGAGTTAGCGGGAGTGTCGAGCAGTACTTC.

This clone appeared a few times. CDR3: CAIKGERDRALNTEAFF. The CDR3 DNA reads TGTGCCATCAAAGGGGAAAGGGACAGGGCCCTTAACACTGAAGCTTTCTTT. The chain links TRBV10-3 to TRBJ1-1, with 9 bases that match TRBD1. Germline V gives CDR1 ENHRY, CDR2 SYGVKD. There are 17 residues in the CDR3. The V gene end was trimmed by 7 bases and the J gene end by 2 bases; junction bases not matched to a gene: 14.

The sample holds a few counts of this clone. The chain recombines TRBV7-2 with TRBJ2-1; 9 bases align to TRBD1. Germline V gene data show CDR1 as SGHTA and CDR2 as FQGNSA. This CDR3 spans 15 amino acids. Germline trimming cut 5 bases from V and 0 bases from J; bases unmatched to any gene: 2. CDR3 coding DNA: TGTGCCAGCAGCCCGACAGGGGGCTCCTACAATGAGCAGTTCTTC. It codes for CASSPTGGSYNEQFF.

This clone was detected a few times. The gene calls are TRBV18 and TRBJ2-2, with 10 bases matching TRBD2. The J segment lost 4 bases and the V segment lost 3 bases, leaving 8 bases of the junction unmatched. The CDR3 contains 17 residues. Looked up from germline, CDR1 is KGHSH and CDR2 is LQKENI. The CDR3 is CASSPRAGGPSTGELFF. DNA for the CDR3: TGTGCCAGCTCACCTAGAGCGGGAGGGCCGAGCACCGGGGAGCTGTTTTTT.

This clone was seen only a few times. This sequence joins TRBV5-1 and TRBJ2-7; possibly TRBD1 for D (5 bases). Germline loops: CDR1 SGHRS, CDR2 YFSETQ. Trimming took 3 bases from V and 2 from J, leaving 18 bases between them. The CDR3 covers 16 residues. CDR3: CASSSFKGNGAYEQYF. CDR3 in DNA: TGCGCCAGCAGCTCGTTTAAGGGGAACGGCGCCTACGAGCAGTACTTC.

The chain has TRBV19 and TRBJ2-7, with unresolved D. V gave up 1 base and J gave up 6 bases, with 19 bases separating them. Germline V CDR1 and CDR2: LNHDA, SQIVND (reference sequence). The CDR3 runs 16 residues. For the CDR3, the DNA is TGTGCCAGTAGTATAGGTCCATTTTTTAACGGCGGCGAGCAGTACTTC. Amino acids: CASSIGPFFNGGEQYF.

This clone was seen more than once but under ten times. The chain employs TRBV9 and TRBJ2-1, with D maybe TRBD2 (5 bases). The germline V gene encodes CDR1 SGDLS and CDR2 YYNGEE. V was shortened by 4 bases and J by 5 bases, with 16 bases between the two germline ends. The CDR3 totals 15 residues. CDR3 loop: CASSPTWRGNNEQFF. The CDR3 DNA is TGTGCCAGCAGCCCCACTTGGAGAGGGAACAATGAGCAGTTCTTC.